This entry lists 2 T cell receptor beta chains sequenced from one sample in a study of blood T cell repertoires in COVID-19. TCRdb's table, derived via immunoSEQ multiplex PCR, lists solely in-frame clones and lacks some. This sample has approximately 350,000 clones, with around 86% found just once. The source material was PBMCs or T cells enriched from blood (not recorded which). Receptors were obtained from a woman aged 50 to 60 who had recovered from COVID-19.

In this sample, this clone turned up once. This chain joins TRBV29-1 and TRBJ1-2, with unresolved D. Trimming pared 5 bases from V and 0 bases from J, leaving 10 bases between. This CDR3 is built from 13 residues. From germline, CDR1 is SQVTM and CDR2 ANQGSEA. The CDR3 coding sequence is TGCAGCGTTAAACCCGGGACTAACTATGGCTACACCTTC. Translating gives CSVKPGTNYGYTF.

The DNA for the CDR3 is TGCGCCAGCAGCCAGGGGGGATCGTGGGCTTCACCCCTCCACTTT. This codes for CASSQGGSWASPLHF. The rearrangement uses TRBV4-3 and TRBJ1-6; possibly TRBD1 for D (5 bases). Trimming shortened V by 3 bases and J by 9 bases, and 15 bases separated the two germline ends. The CDR3 contains 15 residues. Germline assignment: CDR1 LGHNA and CDR2 YSLEER.